A selection of T cell receptor beta chains follows, all from one sample in a study of human T cells and chemical hapten exposure. TCRdb used MiXCR to reprocess the RACE reads, holding one entry per CDR3 protein. The table shows tens of thousands of distinct CDR3 sequences, with approximately 6.7% occurring only once. Here the sequenced sample was whole blood, taken in connection with sensitization to the hapten diphenylcyclopropenone (DPC). The receptors derive from a woman in her 30s with alopecia areata. Some clones in this sample may be carry-over from other donors' samples. The CDR3 runs from the conserved cysteine through the conserved F or W. The order of the fields is CDR3 DNA, CDR3 protein, clone size, J gene, D gene, CDR3 length, V gene. D genes are given only for firm matches. Rows give clone size only sometimes, using once, few, many, or a class for an expanded clone.

TGTGCTAGCAGCCGGGTCCGGGACAGGGTAAATCAGCCCCAGCATTTT | CASSRVRDRVNQPQHF | many | TRBJ1-5 | TRBD1 | 16 | TRBV7-7
TGCAGCGTTGCGTTCTCCCGGAACACTGAAGCTTTCTTT | CSVAFSRNTEAFF | few | TRBJ1-1 | - | 13 | TRBV29-1
TGTGCCAGCAGCGCCACGGACAGGGGGCGTCTGAGGGCGAACACTGAAGCTTTCTTT | CASSATDRGRLRANTEAFF | many | TRBJ1-1 | TRBD1 | 19 | TRBV9
TGTGCCAGCGGACAAGAGACCCAGTACTTC | CASGQETQYF | many | TRBJ2-5 | - | 10 | TRBV27
TGCAGTGCTAGGGTGGAGTCTGAAGCTTTCTTT | CSARVESEAFF | many | TRBJ1-1 | - | 11 | TRBV20-1
TGTGCCAGCAGTTCCCCCCCGGAGGTGGAGACCCAGTACTTC | CASSSPPEVETQYF | many | TRBJ2-5 | - | 14 | TRBV12-3/TRBV12-4
TGTGCCAGCAGTCAAGAGGGCGGGGGGCCAACTAATGAAAAACTGTTTTTT | CASSQEGGGPTNEKLFF | many | TRBJ1-4 | - | 17 | TRBV27
TGTGCCAGCAGCCCAAACACTGAAGCTTTCTTT | CASSPNTEAFF | many | TRBJ1-1 | - | 11 | TRBV6-6
TGTGCCAGCCAAACCCCCTCCAGGGGTTCTAGCGGGCCACTCTATGGAGAGACCCAGTACTTC | CASQTPSRGSSGPLYGETQYF | - | TRBJ2-5 | - | 21 | TRBV21-1
TGTGCCAGCAGTTCCGAGTGGGTTCGAAATCAGCCCCAGCATTTT | CASSSEWVRNQPQHF | many | TRBJ1-5 | - | 15 | TRBV6-7
TGTGCTAGTGGTTTGATGCGGGGTAGCTACACCTTC | CASGLMRGSYTF | many | TRBJ1-2 | - | 12 | TRBV12-5
TGTGCCAGCAGCTTAGCGAGGTCAGGGGGCGCCCCCTACGAGCAGTACTTC | CASSLARSGGAPYEQYF | many | TRBJ2-7 | TRBD1 | 17 | TRBV7-9
TGTGCCACCAGTGATTCAACCGGGACTACCCGGAATGAGCAGTTCTTC | CATSDSTGTTRNEQFF | many | TRBJ2-1 | TRBD2 | 16 | TRBV24-1
TGTGCCAGTAGTGACGAAGGGGTTTTTAGACGAGCTTTCTTT | CASSDEGVFRRAFF | few | TRBJ1-1 | - | 14 | TRBV19
TGTGCCAGCAGCTTGGGCCCGTCTCAGCCCCAGCATTTT | CASSLGPSQPQHF | few | TRBJ1-5 | - | 13 | TRBV7-2
TGTGCCAGCAGCGGGAGAGGGGCAGAGACTAACTATGGCTACACCTTC | CASSGRGAETNYGYTF | - | TRBJ1-2 | - | 16 | TRBV5-6
TGTGCCAGCAGCTTAAGTATCGGGGCCACCGACTACGAGCAGTACTTC | CASSLSIGATDYEQYF | few | TRBJ2-7 | - | 16 | TRBV13
TGTGCCAGCAGCCCGATAGGGCTGAACACTGAAGCTTTCTTT | CASSPIGLNTEAFF | many | TRBJ1-1 | - | 14 | TRBV7-9
TGCGCCAGCAGCCCGGGACACATTTATGGCTACACCTTC | CASSPGHIYGYTF | many | TRBJ1-2 | - | 13 | TRBV5-1
TGTGCCTGGAGTGTACGTCGAGCGAGCGCTGAAGCTTTCTTT | CAWSVRRASAEAFF | few | TRBJ1-1 | - | 14 | TRBV30
TGTGCCAGCAGTTACCCCCAGGGCGGGGGCTCCTACAATGAGCAGTTCTTC | CASSYPQGGGSYNEQFF | many | TRBJ2-1 | TRBD2 | 17 | TRBV6-5
TGTGCCTGGAGTGTCAGACTAGCGGGGGGCTCCTACAATGAGCAGTTCTTC | CAWSVRLAGGSYNEQFF | many | TRBJ2-1 | TRBD2 | 17 | TRBV30
TGTGCCAGCAGTGCAACTAGCGGGGGGGTCAATGAGCAGTTCTTC | CASSATSGGVNEQFF | many | TRBJ2-1 | TRBD2 | 15 | TRBV27
TGTGCCAGCAGAAGGGACAGGGGTTTCTACGAGCAGTACTTC | CASRRDRGFYEQYF | many | TRBJ2-7 | TRBD1 | 14 | TRBV27